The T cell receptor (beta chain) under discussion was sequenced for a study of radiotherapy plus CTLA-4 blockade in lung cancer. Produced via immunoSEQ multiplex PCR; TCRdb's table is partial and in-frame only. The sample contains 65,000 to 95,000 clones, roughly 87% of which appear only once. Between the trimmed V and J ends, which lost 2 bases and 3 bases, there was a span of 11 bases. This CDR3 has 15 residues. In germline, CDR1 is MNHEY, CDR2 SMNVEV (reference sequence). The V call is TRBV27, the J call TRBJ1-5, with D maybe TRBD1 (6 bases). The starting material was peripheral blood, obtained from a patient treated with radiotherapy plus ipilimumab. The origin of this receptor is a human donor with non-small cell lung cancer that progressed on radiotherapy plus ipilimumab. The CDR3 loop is CASSLAGALNQPQHF. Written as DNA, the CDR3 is TGTGCCAGCAGTTTAGCAGGGGCCCTCAATCAGCCCCAGCATTTT.